This TCR beta chain was retrieved from a study of T cells in Graves' hyperthyroidism and ophthalmopathy. Looking at the study overall: Peripheral blood was drawn at first diagnosis, prior to all treatment.

Hyperthyroidism had been newly diagnosed in patients aged 18 to 65, and its duration was under 2 months. Broader study findings: Expanded thyroid clonotypes (above 0.001) were mostly also found in blood.

Amplified TCR beta CDR3 regions came from RNA transcripts. The study used the HTBI primer set for a first-round RT-PCR of the TCR CDR3. TCRdb reprocessed the multiplex PCR reads via MiXCR and lists one record per CDR3 protein. The table shows about 360,000 distinct CDR3 sequences, with 13% occurring only once. V was pared by 2 bases and J by 1 base, with 8 bases between. From germline, CDR1 is LGHDT and CDR2 YNNKEL (reference sequence). The CDR3 extends over 14 amino acids. Points on this clonotype: Its specificity is unknown.

The V gene is TRBV3-1, the J gene TRBJ1-1; D is undetermined. The TCR was taken from a woman younger than 35 with Graves' hyperthyroidism. Sequenced material: blood. CDR3 sequence (DNA): TGTGCCAGCAGCCAAAGAGAGTGGAACACTGAAGCTTTCTTT. It encodes CASSQREWNTEAFF.